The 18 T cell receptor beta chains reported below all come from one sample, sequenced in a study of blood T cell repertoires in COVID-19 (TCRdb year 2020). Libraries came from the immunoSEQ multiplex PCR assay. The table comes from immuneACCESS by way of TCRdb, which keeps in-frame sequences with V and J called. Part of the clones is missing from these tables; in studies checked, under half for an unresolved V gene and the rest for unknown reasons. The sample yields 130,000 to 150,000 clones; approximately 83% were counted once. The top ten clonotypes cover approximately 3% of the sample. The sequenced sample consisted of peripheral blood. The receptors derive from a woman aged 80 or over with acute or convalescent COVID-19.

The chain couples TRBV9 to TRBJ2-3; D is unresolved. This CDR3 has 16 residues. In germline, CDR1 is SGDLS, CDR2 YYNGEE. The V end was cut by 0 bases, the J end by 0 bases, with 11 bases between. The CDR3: CASSVAGLTSTDTQYF. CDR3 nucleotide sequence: TGTGCCAGCAGCGTAGCTGGGCTTACTAGCACAGATACGCAGTATTTT.

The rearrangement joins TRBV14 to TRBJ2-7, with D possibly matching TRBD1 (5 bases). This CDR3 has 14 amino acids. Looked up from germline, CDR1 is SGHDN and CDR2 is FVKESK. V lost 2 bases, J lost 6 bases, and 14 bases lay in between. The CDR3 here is CASSQTWQGSEQYF. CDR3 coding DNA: TGTGCCAGCAGCCAAACTTGGCAGGGTAGCGAGCAGTACTTC.

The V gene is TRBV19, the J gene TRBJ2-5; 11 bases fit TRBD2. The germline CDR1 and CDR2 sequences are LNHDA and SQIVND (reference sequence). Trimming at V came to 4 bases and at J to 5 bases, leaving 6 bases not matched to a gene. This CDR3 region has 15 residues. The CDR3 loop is CASSTILAGAETQYF. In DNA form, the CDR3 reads TGTGCCAGTAGTACCATACTAGCGGGGGCGGAGACCCAGTACTTC.

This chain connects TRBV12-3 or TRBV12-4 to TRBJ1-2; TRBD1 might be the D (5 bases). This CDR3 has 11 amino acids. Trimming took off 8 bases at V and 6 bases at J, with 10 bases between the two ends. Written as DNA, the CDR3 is TGTGCCAGCGGGAGGGGTGATGGCTACACCTTC. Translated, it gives CASGRGDGYTF.

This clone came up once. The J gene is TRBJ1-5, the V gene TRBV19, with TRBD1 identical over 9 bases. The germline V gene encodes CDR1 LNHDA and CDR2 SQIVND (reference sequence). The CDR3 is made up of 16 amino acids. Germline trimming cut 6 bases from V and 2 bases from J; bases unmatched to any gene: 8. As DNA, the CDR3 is TGTGCCAGTAGGGATACAGGGGGCTGGGGCAATCAGCCCCAGCATTTT. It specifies CASRDTGGWGNQPQHF. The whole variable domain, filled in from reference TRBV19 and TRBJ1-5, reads DGGITQSPKYLFRKEGQNVTLSCEQNLNHDAMYWYRQDPGQGLRLIYYSQIVNDFQKGDIAEGYSVSREKKESFPLTVTSAQKNPTAFYLCASRDTGGWGNQPQHFGDGTRLSIL.

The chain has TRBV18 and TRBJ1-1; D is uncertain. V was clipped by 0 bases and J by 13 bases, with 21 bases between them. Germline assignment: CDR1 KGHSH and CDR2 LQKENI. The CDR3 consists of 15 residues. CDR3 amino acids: CASSPPERVTTLVFF. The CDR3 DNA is TGTGCCAGCTCACCACCGGAGCGGGTAACAACGCTCGTTTTCTTT.

The CDR3 bases are TGTGCCAGCAGCTTGTACAGGGGAACGGCTGGGGCCAACGTCCTGACTTTC. It is translated as CASSLYRGTAGANVLTF. The V gene is TRBV5-8, the J gene TRBJ2-6, with 7 bases fitting TRBD1. CDR3 size: 17 residues. V dropped 1 base and J dropped 2; count of bases not matched to a gene: 6. CDR1 is SGHTS and CDR2 is YDEGEE in the germline V gene. The variable domain in full, with the rest retrieved from reference TRBV5-8 and TRBJ2-6, is EAGVTQSPTHLIKTRGQQATLRCSPISGHTSVYWYQQALGLGLQFLLWYDEGEERNRGNFPPRFSGRQFPNYSSELNVNALELEDSALYLCASSLYRGTAGANVLTFGAGSRLTVL.

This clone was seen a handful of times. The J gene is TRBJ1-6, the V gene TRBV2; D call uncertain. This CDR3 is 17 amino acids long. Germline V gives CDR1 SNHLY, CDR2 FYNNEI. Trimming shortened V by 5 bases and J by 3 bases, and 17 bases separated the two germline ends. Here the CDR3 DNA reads TGTGCCAGCAGTCTACGACATTCCGAGATCTATAATTCACCCCTCCACTTT. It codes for CASSLRHSEIYNSPLHF.

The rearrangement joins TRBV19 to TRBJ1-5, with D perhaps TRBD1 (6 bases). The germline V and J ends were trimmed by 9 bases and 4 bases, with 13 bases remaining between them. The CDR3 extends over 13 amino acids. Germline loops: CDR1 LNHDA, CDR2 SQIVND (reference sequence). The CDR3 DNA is TGTGCCAGCCGGGGCCAGGGGAATCAGCCCCAGCATTTT. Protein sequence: CASRGQGNQPQHF.

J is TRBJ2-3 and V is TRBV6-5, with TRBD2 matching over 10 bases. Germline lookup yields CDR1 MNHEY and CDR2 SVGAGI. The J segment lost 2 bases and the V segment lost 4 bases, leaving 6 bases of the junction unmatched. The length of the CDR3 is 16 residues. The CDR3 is CASSSRLAGLTDTQYF. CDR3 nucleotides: TGTGCCAGCAGTTCCCGACTAGCGGGCCTCACAGATACGCAGTATTTT.

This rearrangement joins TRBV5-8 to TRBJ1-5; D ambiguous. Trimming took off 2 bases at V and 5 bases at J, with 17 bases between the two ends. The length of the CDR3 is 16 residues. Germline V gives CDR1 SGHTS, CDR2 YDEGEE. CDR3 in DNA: TGTGCCAGCAGCTTTCCGACTCACAAGGCTGATCAGCCCCAGCATTTT. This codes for CASSFPTHKADQPQHF.

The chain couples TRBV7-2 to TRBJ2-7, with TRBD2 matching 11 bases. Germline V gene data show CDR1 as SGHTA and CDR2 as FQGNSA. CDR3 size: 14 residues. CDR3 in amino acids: CASRPGLADYEQYF. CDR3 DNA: TGTGCTAGTCGACCGGGACTAGCGGACTACGAGCAGTACTTC.

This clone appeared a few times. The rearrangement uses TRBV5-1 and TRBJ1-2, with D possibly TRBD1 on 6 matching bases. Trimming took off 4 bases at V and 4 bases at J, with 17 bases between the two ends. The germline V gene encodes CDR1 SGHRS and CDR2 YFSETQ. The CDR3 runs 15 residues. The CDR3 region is CASSREQGGGYGYTF. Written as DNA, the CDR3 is TGCGCCAGCAGCAGAGAACAGGGTGGGGGCTATGGCTACACCTTC.

CDR3 residues: CASSAESTGAVHGYTF. The CDR3 DNA follows: TGTGCCAGCAGCGCAGAATCGACAGGGGCGGTTCATGGCTACACCTTC. The rearrangement uses TRBV9 and TRBJ1-2; TRBD1 matches 8 bases. V lost 3 bases and J lost 6; bases outside the gene matches: 13. This CDR3 contains 16 residues. Germline CDR1 SGDLS, CDR2 YYNGEE.

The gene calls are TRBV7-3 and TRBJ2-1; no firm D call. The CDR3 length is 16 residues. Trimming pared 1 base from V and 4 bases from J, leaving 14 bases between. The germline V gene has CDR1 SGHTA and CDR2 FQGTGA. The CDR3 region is CASSLRLMTDYNEQFF. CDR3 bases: TGTGCCAGCAGCTTAAGACTCATGACCGATTACAATGAGCAGTTCTTC.

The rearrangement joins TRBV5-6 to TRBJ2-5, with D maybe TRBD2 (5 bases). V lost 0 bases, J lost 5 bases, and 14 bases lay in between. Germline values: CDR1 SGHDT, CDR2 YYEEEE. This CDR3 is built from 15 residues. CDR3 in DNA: TGTGCCAGCAGCTTGGTTATGCTAGCAGTGGAGACCCAGTACTTC. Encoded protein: CASSLVMLAVETQYF.

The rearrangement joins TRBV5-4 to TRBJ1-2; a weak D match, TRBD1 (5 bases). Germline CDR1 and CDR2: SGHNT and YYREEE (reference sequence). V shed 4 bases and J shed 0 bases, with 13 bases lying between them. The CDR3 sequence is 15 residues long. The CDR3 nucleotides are TGTGCCAGCAGCCCTGGTGGGGGGACTAACTATGGCTACACCTTC. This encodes CASSPGGGTNYGYTF.

CDR3 sequence reads: CASSSGPAGTQYF. CDR3 nucleotides: TGTGCCAGCAGCTCCGGACCTGCGGGGACCCAGTACTTC. This sequence joins TRBV7-2 and TRBJ2-5, with TRBD2 as a possible D gene (5 bases). The ends were cut back, 4 bases at V and 7 bases at J, with 13 bases in the middle. This CDR3 contains 13 residues. Germline V gives CDR1 SGHTA, CDR2 FQGNSA.